The next 29 T cell receptor beta chains were all read from a single sample in a study of metastatic and nonmetastatic thyroid tumors. TCRdb reassembled clones from the PCR reads with MiXCR. The table shows 30,000 to 40,000 clones, with approximately 19% occurring only once. None of the patients had undergone any treatment ahead of thyroid surgery. The sequencing sample was made of blood. These receptor sequences come from a female donor with papillary thyroid cancer or a benign thyroid nodule (not recorded which). Some clones in this sample may be carry-over from other donors' samples.

The CDR3 is CASSSGVMNTEAFF. The CDR3 DNA reads TGTGCCAGCAGTTCGGGGGTGATGAACACTGAAGCTTTCTTT. This chain joins TRBV6-2 or TRBV6-3 and TRBJ1-1, with D perhaps TRBD1 (5 bases). The CDR3 runs 14 residues. Germline-derived CDR1 and CDR2 are MNHEY and SVGEGT. V was shortened by 4 bases and J by 0 bases, with 9 bases between the two germline ends.

The sample holds many counts of this clone. The chain uses TRBV7-2 and TRBJ1-5; 9 positions agree with TRBD1. This CDR3 spans 16 amino acids. From germline, CDR1 is SGHTA and CDR2 FQGNSA. The junction had 11 bases not matched to a gene; V was cut back by 4 bases and J by 7 bases. The CDR3 sequence: CASSSSRDREGQPQHF. The CDR3 DNA reads TGTGCCAGCAGCTCGTCCCGGGACAGGGAAGGGCAGCCCCAGCATTTT.

This clone was recorded many times. The chain links TRBV20-1 to TRBJ2-7; TRBD2 might be the D (7 bases). The V end lost 5 bases, the J end lost 1 base, and 12 bases lay between the germline ends. Germline V lookup: CDR1 DFQATT, CDR2 SNEGSKA (reference sequence). The CDR3 consists of 13 residues. CDR3 residues: CSARGDISYEQYF. Here the CDR3 DNA reads TGCAGTGCTCGGGGGGACATATCCTACGAGCAGTACTTC.

This clone was seen many times. The chain couples TRBV29-1 to TRBJ2-1; 8 nucleotides agree with TRBD2. CDR3 size: 19 residues. V dropped 1 base and J dropped 2; count of bases not matched to a gene: 16. Germline CDR1 and CDR2: SQVTM and ANQGSEA. CDR3 nucleotides: TGCAGCGTTGAAGCGGTTAGCGGGACTATCAAAGGAACCTACAATGAGCAGTTCTTC. Translation: CSVEAVSGTIKGTYNEQFF.

This clone was counted many times. The chain has TRBV20-1 and TRBJ2-1, with a tentative D call TRBD1 (6 bases). Per the germline V gene, CDR1 is DFQATT and CDR2 is SNEGSKA (reference sequence). Trimming took off 7 bases at V and 6 bases at J, with 13 bases between the two ends. The CDR3 is 12 amino acids. The CDR3 loop reads CSGSQQGNEQFF. The DNA for the CDR3 is TGCAGTGGAAGTCAACAGGGCAATGAGCAGTTCTTC.

This chain connects TRBV12-3 or TRBV12-4 to TRBJ1-5; 11 nucleotides match TRBD1. The CDR3 is 16 residues long. V lost 5 bases to trimming and J lost 4 bases; unmatched junction nucleotides: 7. DNA of the CDR3: TGTGCCAGCAGTCCACGGGGGACAGGGGGGAATCAGCCCCAGCATTTT. Translation gives CASSPRGTGGNQPQHF.

This chain uses TRBV6-8 with TRBJ2-7; possibly TRBD1 or TRBD2 for D (5 bases each). The CDR3 extends over 15 amino acids. In germline, CDR1 is MNHGY, CDR2 SAAAGT. The V end was cut by 0 bases, the J end by 0 bases, with 9 bases between. CDR3 in amino acids: CASSYSGTGSYEQYF. The DNA for the CDR3 is TGTGCCAGCAGTTACTCCGGGACGGGCTCCTACGAGCAGTACTTC.

There are many counts of this clone. The V gene is TRBV5-1, the J gene TRBJ2-3; D unclear. From germline, CDR1 is SGHRS and CDR2 YFSETQ. The CDR3 has 14 amino acids. The ends were cut back, 6 bases at V and 0 bases at J, with 11 bases in the middle. The CDR3 sequence is CASNQDGSTDTQYF. DNA for the CDR3: TGCGCCAGCAACCAGGACGGTAGCACAGATACGCAGTATTTT.

The chain is built from TRBV11-2 and TRBJ2-1; D ambiguous. Germline V CDR1 and CDR2: SGHAT, FQNNGV. Between the trimmed V and J ends, which lost 2 bases and 0 bases, there was a span of 8 bases. The CDR3 has 15 residues. The DNA of the CDR3 is TGTGCCAGCAGCTTAATCCAAAGCTCCTACAATGAGCAGTTCTTC. Translated: CASSLIQSSYNEQFF. Supplemented by reference TRBV11-2 and TRBJ2-1, the full variable domain reads EAGVAQSPRYKIIEKRQSVAFWCNPISGHATLYWYQQILGQGPKLLIQFQNNGVVDDSQLPKDRFSAERLKGVDSTLKIQPAKLEDSAVYLCASSLIQSSYNEQFFGPGTRLTVL.

At least ten counts were recorded for this clone. Other nucleotide sequences in the sample specify the same CDR3. This chain connects TRBV19 to TRBJ1-1; D not certain. V was trimmed by 8 bases and J by 4 bases, leaving 8 bases between them. The CDR3 sequence is 11 residues long. The germline V gene encodes CDR1 LNHDA and CDR2 SQIVND (reference sequence). For the CDR3, the DNA is TGTGCCAGTGAGGGCCGCACTGAAGCTTTCTTT. Protein sequence: CASEGRTEAFF.

The genes are TRBV9 and TRBJ2-5, with TRBD2 matching 8 bases. Germline CDR1 reads SGDLS; CDR2 reads YYNGEE. The CDR3 sequence is 15 residues long. V lost 0 bases and J lost 9; bases outside the gene matches: 10. CDR3 region: CASSVGTVERESQYF. For the CDR3, the DNA is TGTGCCAGCAGCGTAGGAACGGTCGAGCGGGAGTCCCAGTACTTC.

Concerning this clone: Relative to the germline gene, one junction end is altered; a read error may explain this. The chain uses TRBV29-1 and TRBJ1-2, with D tentatively TRBD1 (5 bases). The CDR3 is made up of 11 amino acids. CDR1 SQVTM and CDR2 ANQGSEA come from the germline V gene. CDR3 amino acids: CITRGGSCYAF. The CDR3 bases are TGCATTACGCGGGGGGGTTCGTGCTACGCCTTC.

Notes on this clone: The conserved phenylalanine or tryptophan is not found at the CDR3 terminus, so this likely reflects a read error. This rearrangement joins TRBV11-1 to TRBJ2-7; tentatively, D is TRBD1 (6 bases). The V end lost 8 bases, the J end lost 7 bases, and 12 bases lay between the germline ends. The CDR3 has 11 residues. Germline lookup yields CDR1 SGHAT and CDR2 FQDESV (reference sequence). The CDR3 nucleotides read TGTGCCAGCCGCTCAACAGGGGAGCAGTACTCC. It specifies CASRSTGEQYS.

This clone appeared a few times. V is TRBV27 and J is TRBJ2-3; unclear D gene. The V end was cut by 6 bases, the J end by 5 bases, with 9 bases between. The length of the CDR3 is 12 residues. Germline V lookup: CDR1 MNHEY, CDR2 SMNVEV (reference sequence). The CDR3 loop reads CASSSYGDTQYF. CDR3 DNA sequence: TGTGCCAGCAGCTCGTATGGAGATACGCAGTATTTT.

This clone was found many times. This chain links TRBV12-3 or TRBV12-4 with TRBJ1-1; D gene ambiguous. The CDR3 sequence is 15 residues long. The V end lost 0 bases, the J end lost 0 bases, and 8 bases lay between the germline ends. CDR3 loop: CASSLAGRLNTEAFF. Written as DNA, the CDR3 is TGTGCCAGCAGTTTAGCGGGTCGGTTGAACACTGAAGCTTTCTTT.

J is TRBJ2-7 and V is TRBV28, with TRBD1 matching 8 bases. CDR3 length: 13 residues. The V segment lost 11 bases and the J segment 6 bases; nucleotides outside the gene matches: 12. CDR1 and CDR2 (germline): MDHEN, SYDVKM. CDR3 residues: CADDGQGAGEQYF. As DNA, the CDR3 is TGTGCCGATGATGGGCAGGGGGCTGGCGAGCAGTACTTC.

Ten or more counts support this clone. The rearrangement uses TRBV7-6 and TRBJ1-5, with D uncertain. CDR3 size: 14 residues. The V and J ends lost 5 bases and 7 bases respectively, with 15 bases between them. CDR1 and CDR2 from the germline V gene are SGHVS and FNYEAQ. CDR3 protein: CASSERPGGQPQHF. For the CDR3, the DNA is TGTGCCAGCAGCGAGAGGCCCGGAGGACAGCCCCAGCATTTT.

At least ten counts were recorded for this clone. The chain employs TRBV7-9 and TRBJ1-6, with 8 bases matching TRBD1. Germline V CDR1 and CDR2: SEHNR, FQNEAQ (reference sequence). V trimming: 5 bases; J trimming: 9 bases; junction bases outside the gene matches: 6. The CDR3 has 14 residues. CDR3 loop: CASSPGQGASPLHF. In DNA, the CDR3 is TGTGCCAGCAGCCCCGGACAGGGCGCTTCACCCCTCCACTTT.

This clone was found many times. The chain uses TRBV20-1 and TRBJ1-2; maybe TRBD1 (6 bases). Germline V lookup: CDR1 DFQATT, CDR2 SNEGSKA (reference sequence). V dropped 5 bases and J dropped 3 bases, with 13 bases sitting between them. The CDR3 consists of 13 residues. The CDR3 nucleotides are TGCAGTGCTGTCCCAGGGGCGGACTATGGCTACACCTTC. This sequence encodes CSAVPGADYGYTF.

This clone was detected a few times. V gene TRBV12-3 or TRBV12-4 combines with J gene TRBJ1-6, with 8 positions matching TRBD1. This CDR3 has 14 residues. V dropped 6 bases and J dropped 5; count of bases not matched to a gene: 3. The CDR3 loop is CASRRTGHNSPLHF. In DNA form, the CDR3 reads TGTGCCAGCAGACGGACAGGGCATAATTCACCCCTCCACTTT.

This clone has ten or more counts. V gene TRBV27 combines with J gene TRBJ2-2; 7 bases are shared with TRBD1. CDR1 and CDR2 from the germline V gene are MNHEY and SMNVEV (reference sequence). This CDR3 contains 17 residues. V was clipped by 3 bases and J by 2 bases; unmatched bases: 9. The CDR3: CASSFDSDRKNTGELFF. The CDR3 coding sequence is TGTGCCAGCAGTTTTGATTCGGACAGGAAAAACACCGGGGAGCTGTTTTTT.

This clone was seen more than once but under ten times. This sequence joins TRBV6-2 or TRBV6-3 and TRBJ2-7; 10 bases align to TRBD2. CDR1 is MNHEY, CDR2 SVGEGT, per germline. After removal of 0 bases from V and 6 bases from J, the junction contained 8 bases not matched to a gene. The CDR3 is 16 amino acids. The CDR3 DNA reads TGTGCCAGCAGTTACTCGGAAGCGGGAGGGTCCCTCGAGCAGTACTTC. It codes for CASSYSEAGGSLEQYF.

In this sample, this clone turned up many times. This chain links TRBV29-1 with TRBJ1-5, with 8 bases lining up with TRBD1. The CDR3 is 12 residues long. After removal of 7 bases from V and 7 bases from J, the junction contained 6 bases not matched to a gene. The germline CDR1 and CDR2 sequences are SQVTM and ANQGSEA. The CDR3: CSAGTGGQPQHF. The CDR3 bases are TGCAGCGCTGGGACAGGCGGACAGCCCCAGCATTTT.

V is TRBV9 and J is TRBJ2-2, with 9 bases aligning to TRBD1. With V trimmed by 1 base and J by 4 bases, 5 bases remained unmatched. In germline, CDR1 is SGDLS, CDR2 YYNGEE. The length of the CDR3 is 16 residues. The CDR3 loop is CASSVLGTGSTGELFF. In nucleotides, the CDR3 is TGTGCCAGCAGCGTACTTGGGACAGGGAGCACCGGGGAGCTGTTTTTT. Combining the CDR3 with reference TRBV9 and TRBJ2-2 gives the whole variable domain DSGVTQTPKHLITATGQRVTLRCSPRSGDLSVYWYQQSLDQGLQFLIQYYNGEERAKGNILERFSAQQFPDLHSELNLSSLELGDSALYFCASSVLGTGSTGELFFGEGSRLTVL.

The chain uses TRBV20-1 and TRBJ2-4; TRBD2 agrees at 8 bases. CDR3 length: 13 residues. The germline gives CDR1 DFQATT, CDR2 SNEGSKA (reference sequence). J was trimmed by 5 bases and V by 5 bases; bases with no gene match: 5. Here the CDR3 reads CSAPTSAQNIQYF. The CDR3 nucleotides are TGCAGTGCTCCGACTAGCGCTCAAAACATTCAGTACTTC.

A few counts support this clone. Relative to the germline gene, one junction end is altered; a read error may explain this. The chain carries TRBV6-2 or TRBV6-3 and TRBJ2-5; TRBD2 agrees at 11 bases. The CDR3 contains 17 residues. Germline V CDR1 and CDR2: MNHEY, SVGEGT. The DNA of the CDR3 is TGTGCCAGCAGACCTGCCCCTAGCGGGGGGCACCAAGAGACCCAGTCCTTC. This codes for CASRPAPSGGHQETQSF.

This clone has ten or more counts. J is TRBJ2-3 and V is TRBV20-1, with D unclear. CDR1 and CDR2 (germline): DFQATT, SNEGSKA (reference sequence). Trimming took off 2 bases at V and 6 bases at J, with 18 bases between the two ends. CDR3 length equals 15 residues. In nucleotides, the CDR3 is TGCAGTGCTAGAAGTCAGGCCCATGGTAGGGATACGCAGTATTTT. It codes for CSARSQAHGRDTQYF.

With regard to this clone: This sample also contains other DNA sequences that code for the same CDR3. This chain links TRBV20-1 with TRBJ1-1; 9 nucleotides agree with TRBD1. V gave up 6 bases and J gave up 1 base; unmatched junction bases: 0. Germline V gives CDR1 DFQATT, CDR2 SNEGSKA (reference sequence). CDR3 size: 12 residues. In DNA, the CDR3 is TGCAGTGCGGGACAGGGGAACACTGAAGCTTTCTTT. Residues: CSAGQGNTEAFF.

Many counts were recorded for this clone. This chain connects TRBV27 to TRBJ1-5; perhaps TRBD1 as D (5 bases). The ends were cut back, 0 bases at V and 0 bases at J, with 12 bases in the middle. Germline V gene data show CDR1 as MNHEY and CDR2 as SMNVEV (reference sequence). The CDR3 has 17 residues. The CDR3 sequence: CASSLSPGPYSNQPQHF. The CDR3 nucleotides read TGTGCCAGCAGTTTATCGCCAGGGCCTTATAGCAATCAGCCCCAGCATTTT.